Each of the 19 T cell receptor beta chains below was sequenced from the same sample in a study of T cell repertoires in cytomegalovirus infection. TCRdb processed the reads anew with MiXCR; each CDR3 protein has one entry. The data hold 200,000 to 250,000 distinct CDR3 sequences, with approximately 7% observed a single time. The sequenced material came from PBMCs. The origin of the receptors is a human donor in good health (CMV status not recorded). Some clones in this sample may be carry-over from other donors' samples.

This clonotype was detected many times. The chain combines TRBV5-1 with TRBJ1-5; D is ambiguous. The CDR3 contains 13 residues. The germline CDR1 and CDR2 sequences are SGHRS and YFSETQ. Trimming removed 3 bases from V and 3 bases from J, with 7 bases in between. The CDR3 here is CASSSIPNQPQHF. The CDR3 DNA is TGCGCCAGCAGCTCAATACCCAATCAGCCCCAGCATTTT.

This clonotype has at least ten counts. The chain carries TRBV2 and TRBJ2-7; maybe TRBD2 (5 bases). CDR3 length equals 12 residues. Germline CDR1 is SNHLY and CDR2 is FYNNEI. The V gene lost 9 bases and the J gene lost 1 base, with 10 bases spanning the gap. The CDR3 loop reads CASLRGSYEQYF. CDR3 sequence (DNA): TGTGCCAGTCTCCGGGGATCCTACGAGCAGTACTTC.

This sequence joins TRBV7-9 and TRBJ2-1; 7 nucleotides match TRBD1. The V gene end was trimmed by 1 base and the J gene end by 7 bases; junction bases not matched to a gene: 7. The germline V gene has CDR1 SEHNR and CDR2 FQNEAQ (reference sequence). The CDR3 has 15 amino acids. The CDR3 nucleotides read TGTGCCAGCAGCTTAGTGGAAGCACAGGGGAATGAGCAGTTCTTC. Its translation: CASSLVEAQGNEQFF.

This clonotype was counted at least ten times. The rearrangement joins TRBV6-2 or TRBV6-3 to TRBJ2-1; D is perhaps TRBD2 (5 bases). This CDR3 is 13 amino acids long. The germline V gene has CDR1 MNHEY and CDR2 SVGEGT. The V gene lost 2 bases and the J gene lost 10 bases, with 12 bases spanning the gap. The CDR3 region is CASSYQEWEEQFF. As DNA, the CDR3 is TGTGCCAGCAGTTACCAGGAATGGGAGGAGCAGTTCTTC.

The sample holds a few counts of this clonotype. The chain links TRBV14 to TRBJ2-6; the D is unclear. The CDR3 is 14 residues long. The V gene's germline CDR1 is SGHDN and CDR2 FVKESK. V was trimmed by 6 bases and J by 3 bases, leaving 9 bases between them. The CDR3 here is CASSQMGGANVLTF. Written as DNA, the CDR3 is TGTGCCAGCAGTCAAATGGGTGGGGCCAACGTCCTGACTTTC.

This clonotype was seen repeatedly, ten times or more. This rearrangement joins TRBV11-2 to TRBJ2-3; 11 positions match TRBD2. Germline assignment: CDR1 SGHAT and CDR2 FQNNGV. With V trimmed by 5 bases and J by 6 bases, 10 bases remained unmatched. The CDR3 is 16 residues long. In DNA form, the CDR3 reads TGTGCCAGCAGCCCTGGGTCTAGCGGGGGGATGGATACGCAGTATTTT. Translating gives CASSPGSSGGMDTQYF.

The chain is built from TRBV18 and TRBJ1-2; D perhaps matches TRBD1 (6 bases). The CDR3 contains 15 residues. Germline V gene data show CDR1 as KGHSH and CDR2 as LQKENI. Trimming removed 1 base at V and 0 bases at J, with 9 bases between. In nucleotides, the CDR3 is TGTGCCAGCTCACCACAGGACAGAACTAACTATGGCTACACCTTC. Amino acid sequence: CASSPQDRTNYGYTF. Variable domain in full (rest from reference TRBV18 and TRBJ1-2): NAGVMQNPRHLVRRRGQEARLRCSPMKGHSHVYWYRQLPEEGLKFMVYLQKENIIDESGMPKERFSAEFPKEGPSILRIQQVVRGDSAAYFCASSPQDRTNYGYTFGSGTRLTVV.

Only a few counts were recorded for this clonotype. The chain links TRBV20-1 to TRBJ1-1; tentatively, D is TRBD1 (5 bases). Germline V gene sequence: CDR1 DFQATT, CDR2 SNEGSKA (reference sequence). The CDR3 has 15 amino acids. Trimming removed 0 bases from V and 5 bases from J, with 16 bases in between. For the CDR3, the DNA is TGCAGTGCTAGAGATCGGAGGGGAGTAACGACTGAAGCTTTCTTT. It yields the protein CSARDRRGVTTEAFF.

In its sample, this clonotype was seen many times. The chain joins TRBV20-1 to TRBJ2-3; D is ambiguous. This CDR3 has 14 residues. Trimming pared 0 bases from V and 4 bases from J, leaving 11 bases between. Germline V CDR1 and CDR2: DFQATT, SNEGSKA (reference sequence). CDR3 DNA sequence: TGCAGTGCTAGAGATCCGCGCGCCCCAGATACGCAGTATTTT. Its translation: CSARDPRAPDTQYF.

This clonotype was picked up many times. The chain has TRBV7-2 and TRBJ1-1, with 7 positions matching TRBD1. Per the germline V gene, CDR1 is SGHTA and CDR2 is FQGNSA. CDR3 length: 15 amino acids. V was clipped by 2 bases and J by 5 bases; unmatched bases: 8. The CDR3 nucleotides are TGTGCCAGCAGCTTAAACCAGGGGGGGTTTACTGAAGCTTTCTTT. This sequence encodes CASSLNQGGFTEAFF.

This clonotype was recorded at least ten times. V gene TRBV7-2 combines with J gene TRBJ2-1; 7 bases match TRBD1. The CDR3 sequence is 13 residues long. Germline CDR1 and CDR2: SGHTA and FQGNSA. V was pared by 1 base and J by 10 bases, with 4 bases of the junction left unmatched. CDR3 DNA sequence: TGTGCCAGCAGCTTAGGGGTGGACAGGGAGCAGTTCTTC. Encoded protein: CASSLGVDREQFF.

This clonotype was seen many times. The gene calls are TRBV5-1 and TRBJ2-3; possibly TRBD1 or TRBD2 for D (6 bases each). CDR1 is SGHRS and CDR2 is YFSETQ in the germline V gene. There are 15 residues in the CDR3. Trimming shortened V by 4 bases and J by 0 bases, and 12 bases separated the two germline ends. In DNA form, the CDR3 reads TGCGCCAGCAGCGCCGGGGGCGTCAGCACAGATACGCAGTATTTT. Translating gives CASSAGGVSTDTQYF.

This chain's CDR3 is CASSDSTGSHQPQHF. Here the CDR3 DNA reads TGTGCCAGCAGTGATTCGACAGGGTCTCATCAGCCCCAGCATTTT. The rearrangement uses TRBV25-1 and TRBJ1-5, with 7 bases that match TRBD1. This CDR3 is built from 15 residues. Trimming at V came to 3 bases and at J to 5 bases, leaving 7 bases not matched to a gene. From germline, CDR1 is MGHDK and CDR2 SYGVNS.

The chain employs TRBV20-1 and TRBJ2-5, with unresolved D. Trimming stripped 3 bases from V and 3 bases from J, with 8 bases between. Germline V gives CDR1 DFQATT, CDR2 SNEGSKA (reference sequence). CDR3 length: 12 residues. The CDR3 spells CSASGEEETQYF. DNA for the CDR3: TGCAGTGCTAGTGGCGAGGAAGAGACCCAGTACTTC.

The genes are TRBV27 and TRBJ2-7; 7 positions match TRBD2. Germline lookup yields CDR1 MNHEY and CDR2 SMNVEV (reference sequence). V was clipped by 2 bases and J by 0 bases; unmatched bases: 4. CDR3 length: 15 amino acids. The CDR3 nucleotides read TGTGCCAGCAGTTTAAGCGGGGCGTTCTCCTACGAGCAGTACTTC. It is translated as CASSLSGAFSYEQYF.

This clonotype was detected ten times or more. Written as DNA, the CDR3 is TGCAGCGTTGAAGGCGTCAGGGGCGTTGAGGCCCAGTACTTC. Protein: CSVEGVRGVEAQYF. The chain couples TRBV29-1 to TRBJ2-5, with D perhaps matching TRBD1 (6 bases). The germline CDR1 and CDR2 sequences are SQVTM and ANQGSEA. V lost 1 base, J lost 9 bases, and 18 bases lay in between. The CDR3 has 14 residues.

This clonotype appeared a few times. This rearrangement joins TRBV29-1 to TRBJ2-7, with 9 bases fitting TRBD1. The junction had 14 bases not matched to a gene; V was cut back by 6 bases and J by 11 bases. CDR1 and CDR2 (germline): SQVTM, ANQGSEA. The CDR3 has 13 residues. CDR3 sequence reads: CSVSRTGDQGKYF. In nucleotides, the CDR3 is TGCAGCGTGAGCCGGACAGGGGACCAAGGAAAGTACTTC.

This clonotype has a count of ten or more. This chain uses TRBV11-2 with TRBJ1-1; 7 nucleotides match TRBD1. In germline, CDR1 is SGHAT, CDR2 FQNNGV. The CDR3 extends over 15 amino acids. With 1 base clipped from V and 5 bases from J, the junction kept 7 bases outside the gene matches. The CDR3 region has the DNA TGTGCCAGCAGCTTAGGACTAGGGGGCGCAACTGAAGCTTTCTTT. Residues: CASSLGLGGATEAFF.

This clonotype was recorded at least ten times. This sequence joins TRBV28 and TRBJ1-5, with D uncertain. Germline lookup yields CDR1 MDHEN and CDR2 SYDVKM. The CDR3 consists of 12 residues. V dropped 8 bases and J dropped 7 bases, with 12 bases sitting between them. The CDR3 coding sequence is TGTGCCAGCTCTCCAGTCGGCCAGCCCCAGCATTTT. Translation gives CASSPVGQPQHF.